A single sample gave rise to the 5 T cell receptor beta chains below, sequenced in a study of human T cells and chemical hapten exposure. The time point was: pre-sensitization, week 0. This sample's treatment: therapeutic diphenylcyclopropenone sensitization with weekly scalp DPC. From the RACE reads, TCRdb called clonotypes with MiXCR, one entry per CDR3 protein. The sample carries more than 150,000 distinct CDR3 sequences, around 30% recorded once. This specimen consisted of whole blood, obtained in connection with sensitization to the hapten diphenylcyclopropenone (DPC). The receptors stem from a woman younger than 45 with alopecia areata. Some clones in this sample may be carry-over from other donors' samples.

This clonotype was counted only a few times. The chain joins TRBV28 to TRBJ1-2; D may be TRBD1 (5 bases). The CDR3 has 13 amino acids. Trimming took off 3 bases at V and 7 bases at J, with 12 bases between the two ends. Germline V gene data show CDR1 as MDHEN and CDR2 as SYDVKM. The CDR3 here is CASSFNSGFGYTF. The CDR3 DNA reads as TGTGCCAGCAGTTTTAACTCAGGGTTTGGCTACACCTTC.

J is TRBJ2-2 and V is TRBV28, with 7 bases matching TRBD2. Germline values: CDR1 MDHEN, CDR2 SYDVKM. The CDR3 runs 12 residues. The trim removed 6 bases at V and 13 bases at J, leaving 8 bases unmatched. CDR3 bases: TGTGCCAGCAGCCAGAGGACTAGACGGCTGTTTTTT. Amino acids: CASSQRTRRLFF.

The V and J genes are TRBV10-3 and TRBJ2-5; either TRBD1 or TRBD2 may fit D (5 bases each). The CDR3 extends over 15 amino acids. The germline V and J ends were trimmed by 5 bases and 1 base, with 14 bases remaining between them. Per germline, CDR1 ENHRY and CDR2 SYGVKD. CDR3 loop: CAISRAGTGQETQYF. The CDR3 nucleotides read TGTGCCATCAGTAGGGCCGGGACGGGCCAAGAGACCCAGTACTTC.

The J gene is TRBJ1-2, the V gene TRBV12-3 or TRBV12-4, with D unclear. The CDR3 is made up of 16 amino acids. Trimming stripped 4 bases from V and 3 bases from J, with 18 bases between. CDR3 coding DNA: TGTGCCAGCAGTTCCTCTAGGGTGGCCGGCTACTATGGCTACACCTTC. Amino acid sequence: CASSSSRVAGYYGYTF.

The CDR3 DNA reads as TGTGCCACCCCGTCGGGGGGAGTTTCCGGGGAGCTGTTTTTT. This codes for CATPSGGVSGELFF. The chain uses TRBV10-3 and TRBJ2-2; 7 bases fit TRBD2. The length of the CDR3 is 14 residues. The germline gives CDR1 ENHRY, CDR2 SYGVKD. V gave up 10 bases and J gave up 6 bases; unmatched junction bases: 11.